This T cell receptor (beta chain) was sequenced for a study of human T cells and chemical hapten exposure. Study information: Patch tests delivered 0.01% DPC to the upper back and were evaluated at 6 days. TCR yields differed between samples (mainly from small differences in pooled library volume).

This clonotype occurred a few times. Via MiXCR, TCRdb re-called the RACE reads, giving one row per CDR3 protein. The table records about 85,000 distinct CDR3 sequences, about 8.5% of them present only once. This CDR3 is 9 amino acids long. Trimming stripped 8 bases from V and 4 bases from J, with 6 bases between. The germline CDR1 and CDR2 sequences are DFQATT and SNEGSKA (reference sequence). Time point given: pre-sensitization, week 0. Treatment in this sample: therapeutic diphenylcyclopropenone sensitization with weekly scalp DPC. Patches went on only after blood had been drawn each time. The TCR sequence derives from a man aged 40-49 years with alopecia areata. Some clones in this sample may be carry-over from other donors' samples. Sequencing used whole blood, obtained in connection with sensitization to the hapten diphenylcyclopropenone (DPC). The chain has TRBV20-1 and TRBJ2-7; D may correspond to TRBD1 or TRBD2 (5 bases each). The CDR3 loop is CSWGYEQYF. The CDR3 DNA follows: TGCAGTTGGGGGTACGAGCAGTACTTC.